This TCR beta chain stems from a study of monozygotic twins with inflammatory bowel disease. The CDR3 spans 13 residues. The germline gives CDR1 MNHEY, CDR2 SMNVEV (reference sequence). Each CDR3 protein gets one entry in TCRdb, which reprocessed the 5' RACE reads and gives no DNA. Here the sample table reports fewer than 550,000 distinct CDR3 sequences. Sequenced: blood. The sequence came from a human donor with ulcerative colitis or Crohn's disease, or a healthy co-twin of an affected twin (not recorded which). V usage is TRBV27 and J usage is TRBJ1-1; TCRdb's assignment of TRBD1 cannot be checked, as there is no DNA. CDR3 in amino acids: CASKDRDVGEAFF.